A single sample gave rise to the 4 T cell receptor beta chains below, sequenced in a study of T cell repertoires in cytomegalovirus infection. TCRdb reanalysed the reads using MiXCR and keeps one entry per CDR3 protein. Found here are over 250,000 distinct CDR3 sequences, 20% to 25% of them singletons; the top ten hold about 21%. Antigens for these TCRs are unknown. This sample comprised cultured PBMCs, obtained from culture after CMV antigen stimulation. Every receptor here comes from a human donor in good health (CMV status not recorded). Some clones in this sample may be carry-over from other donors' samples.

The genes are TRBV27 and TRBJ1-6, with TRBD1 as a possible D gene (6 bases). The ends were cut back, 2 bases at V and 10 bases at J, with 9 bases in the middle. From germline, CDR1 is MNHEY and CDR2 SMNVEV (reference sequence). CDR3 length equals 13 residues. CDR3 residues: CASSLGGLSPLHF. CDR3 sequence (DNA): TGTGCCAGCAGTTTAGGGGGGCTCTCACCCCTCCACTTT.

This clonotype was counted ten times or more. CDR3 DNA: TGTGCCAGCAGTGAATGGGAGGGCTTCGGCTACAATGAGCAGTTCTTC. Translation gives CASSEWEGFGYNEQFF. V usage is TRBV25-1 and J usage is TRBJ2-1; 7 nucleotides line up with TRBD2. The CDR3 is made up of 16 amino acids. V gave up 1 base and J gave up 3 bases; unmatched junction bases: 6. Per the germline V gene, CDR1 is MGHDK and CDR2 is SYGVNS.

Details on this clonotype: A read error may be the cause here, since a much bigger clone is one base away. The chain has TRBV28 and TRBJ1-2; D perhaps matches TRBD1 (5 bases). Germline V gene lookup returns CDR1 MDHEN and CDR2 SYDVKM. This CDR3 comprises 12 residues. CDR3 protein: CGSGTSHYGYTF. CDR3 DNA: TGTGGCAGCGGGACGTCTCACTATGGCTACACCTTC.

The genes are TRBV6-8 and TRBJ2-7; D may match TRBD1 or TRBD2 (5 bases each). Between the trimmed V and J ends, which lost 5 bases and 5 bases, there was a span of 28 bases. This CDR3 spans 18 amino acids. From germline, CDR1 is MNHGY and CDR2 SAAAGT. CDR3 sequence: CASSPYQRTLIPPNEQYV. In nucleotides, the CDR3 is TGTGCCAGCAGTCCTTATCAGCGGACACTGATTCCCCCCAACGAGCAGTACGTC.